The next 28 T cell receptor beta chains were all read from a single sample in a study of blood T cell repertoires in COVID-19. Repertoires were generated with immunoSEQ multiplex PCR, while TCRdb's copy carries only in-frame clones and drops some. The data hold some 300,000 clones, with more than 90% observed a single time. Input material: PBMCs or T cells enriched from blood (not recorded which). The receptors come from a woman aged 25 to 39 who had been exposed to COVID-19.

CDR3 sequence reads: CASSLVGGPMSKFF. CDR3 bases: TGTGCCAGCAGCTTGGTTGGCGGCCCAATGAGTAAGTTCTTC. J is TRBJ2-1 and V is TRBV5-6; no firm D call. Germline-derived CDR1 and CDR2 are SGHDT and YYEEEE. The ends were cut back, 0 bases at V and 14 bases at J, with 18 bases in the middle. The CDR3 loop spans 14 amino acids.

This chain joins TRBV19 and TRBJ2-1; 12 nucleotides align to TRBD2. CDR1 and CDR2 from the germline V gene are LNHDA and SQIVND (reference sequence). There are 15 residues in the CDR3. The junction had 4 bases not matched to a gene; V was cut back by 4 bases and J by 6 bases. CDR3 in amino acids: CASSTSGGAANEQFF. CDR3 DNA: TGTGCCAGTAGTACTAGCGGGGGGGCCGCCAATGAGCAGTTCTTC.

The J gene is TRBJ2-2, the V gene TRBV7-9, with 9 bases aligning to TRBD1. The V segment lost 2 bases and the J segment 5 bases; nucleotides outside the gene matches: 6. Looked up from germline, CDR1 is SEHNR and CDR2 is FQNEAQ (reference sequence). This CDR3 contains 16 residues. CDR3 in DNA: TGTGCCAGCAGCTTACTCGACAGGGGGGCGACCGGGGAGCTGTTTTTT. This codes for CASSLLDRGATGELFF.

This sequence joins TRBV6-5 and TRBJ1-2; D perhaps matches TRBD1 (6 bases). This CDR3 is built from 14 residues. V lost 5 bases to trimming and J lost 6 bases, with 16 bases between them. CDR1 and CDR2 from the germline V gene are MNHEY and SVGAGI. CDR3 coding DNA: TGTGCCAGCAGTAGTCTCTACAGGGACCATGGCTACACCTTC. It yields the protein CASSSLYRDHGYTF.

The chain employs TRBV30 and TRBJ1-1, with a possible D match to TRBD1 (5 bases). The CDR3 sequence is 13 residues long. With 0 bases removed from V and 5 bases from J, the gap between germline ends came to 10 bases. Germline CDR1 GTSNPN, CDR2 SVGIG (reference sequence). The CDR3 bases are TGTGCCTGGAGTGTATGGGGGGGGACTGAAGCTTTCTTT. It specifies CAWSVWGGTEAFF.

The rearrangement joins TRBV7-8 to TRBJ1-5; D possibly corresponds to TRBD1 (5 bases). The CDR3 is made up of 16 amino acids. CDR1 and CDR2 (germline): SGHVS, FQNEAQ. Trimming shortened V by 5 bases and J by 5 bases, and 19 bases separated the two germline ends. DNA for the CDR3: TGTGCCAGCAGCCCCTCCCCCGGCAGGGACTATCAGCCCCAGCATTTT. It encodes CASSPSPGRDYQPQHF.

This chain joins TRBV25-1 and TRBJ1-2; perhaps TRBD1 as D (6 bases). Germline CDR1 reads MGHDK; CDR2 reads SYGVNS. Trimming cost V 5 bases and J 6 bases, with 13 bases left between them. The CDR3 is 13 amino acids. As DNA, the CDR3 is TGTGCCAGCAGTAACAGGGCTGCTGATGGCTACACCTTC. Protein product: CASSNRAADGYTF.

This rearrangement joins TRBV9 to TRBJ2-7; 7 nucleotides agree with TRBD1. This CDR3 contains 14 residues. V dropped 4 bases and J dropped 2; count of bases not matched to a gene: 6. Germline assignment: CDR1 SGDLS and CDR2 YYNGEE. The CDR3 nucleotides read TGTGCCAGCAGCACAGGGGCTTTAACCTACGAGCAGTACTTC. Protein product: CASSTGALTYEQYF.

This chain connects TRBV4-1 to TRBJ2-2, with 9 bases lining up with TRBD1. Trimming at V came to 4 bases and at J to 7 bases, leaving 7 bases not matched to a gene. The CDR3 spans 15 residues. CDR1 and CDR2 from the germline V gene are MGHRA and YSYEKL. The CDR3 loop reads CASSPRDRDHGELFF. The CDR3 DNA sequence: TGCGCCAGCAGCCCCCGGGACAGGGATCACGGGGAGCTGTTTTTT.

The chain carries TRBV7-6 and TRBJ2-7; 7 bases match TRBD2. The V segment lost 5 bases and the J segment 0 bases; nucleotides outside the gene matches: 16. The germline V gene encodes CDR1 SGHVS and CDR2 FNYEAQ. The CDR3 has 18 residues. CDR3 protein: CASSLGGGSSTLSYEQYF. The CDR3 DNA sequence: TGTGCCAGCAGCCTTGGGGGGGGGTCAAGTACACTCTCCTACGAGCAGTACTTC.

This CDR3 reads CASSQQGAGNTIYF. The CDR3 DNA reads as TGTGCCAGCAGCCAACAGGGGGCTGGAAACACCATATATTTT. The chain employs TRBV3-1 (or the pseudogene TRBV3-2) and TRBJ1-3; TRBD1 aligns across 7 bases. Germline V lookup: CDR1 LGHDT, CDR2 YNNKEL (reference sequence). Germline trimming cut 2 bases from V and 2 bases from J; bases unmatched to any gene: 0. CDR3 length equals 14 residues.

The chain combines TRBV27 with TRBJ1-6; 7 bases are a match to TRBD1. J gave up 9 bases and V 5 bases, and 10 bases lay outside the gene matches. The CDR3 spans 15 residues. Per the germline V gene, CDR1 is MNHEY and CDR2 is SMNVEV (reference sequence). The CDR3 coding sequence is TGTGCCAGCAGTAAAAGGGACAGTTCCTTTTCACCCCTCCACTTT. It is translated as CASSKRDSSFSPLHF.

This clone showed up just a few times. The CDR3: CASLCGNQPQHF. The CDR3 DNA reads TGTGCCAGCCTATGTGGCAATCAGCCCCAGCATTTT. The J gene is TRBJ1-5, the V gene TRBV27; D is unclear. The CDR3 consists of 12 residues. CDR1 MNHEY and CDR2 SMNVEV come from the germline V gene (reference sequence). The germline V and J ends were trimmed by 8 bases and 2 bases, with 7 bases remaining between them.

The V and J genes are TRBV7-9 and TRBJ1-2; the D gene is possibly TRBD1 (6 bases). Trimming took off 7 bases at V and 6 bases at J, with 12 bases between the two ends. The CDR3 loop spans 12 amino acids. The germline V gene has CDR1 SEHNR and CDR2 FQNEAQ (reference sequence). As DNA, the CDR3 is TGTGCCAGCACCGAAGGGGGAGATGGCTACACCTTC. Translated, it gives CASTEGGDGYTF.

The rearrangement uses TRBV13 and TRBJ2-1; 11 bases agree with TRBD2. The CDR3 sequence is 17 residues long. The junction had 11 bases not matched to a gene; V was cut back by 5 bases and J by 5 bases. Germline CDR1 and CDR2: PRHDT and FYEKMQ (reference sequence). In DNA, the CDR3 is TGTGCCAGCAGCCCCCCCTTTGGGACTAGCGGAGACAATGAGCAGTTCTTC. As protein: CASSPPFGTSGDNEQFF. Together with reference TRBV13 and TRBJ2-1, the CDR3 gives the full variable domain: AAGVIQSPRHLIKEKRETATLKCYPIPRHDTVYWYQQGPGQDPQFLISFYEKMQSDKGSIPDRFSAQQFSDYHSELNMSSLELGDSALYFCASSPPFGTSGDNEQFFGPGTRLTVL.

The chain recombines TRBV14 with TRBJ2-7; D unclear. V gave up 5 bases and J gave up 3 bases, with 14 bases separating them. The germline gives CDR1 SGHDN, CDR2 FVKESK. There are 14 residues in the CDR3. Here the CDR3 DNA reads TGTGCCAGCAGCGGGCTCGGCAGAGACTACGAGCAGTACTTC. Translated: CASSGLGRDYEQYF.

The V gene is TRBV3-1 (or the pseudogene TRBV3-2), the J gene TRBJ1-2; possibly TRBD1 for D (6 bases). Germline V gene sequence: CDR1 LGHDT, CDR2 YNNKEL (reference sequence). The V end was cut by 0 bases, the J end by 12 bases, with 14 bases between. The CDR3 runs to 13 residues. In nucleotides, the CDR3 is TGTGCCAGCAGCCAAGATCCAGGGGTTTTCCACACCTTC. Translating gives CASSQDPGVFHTF.

V and J are TRBV11-2 and TRBJ1-1; D perhaps matches TRBD1 (6 bases). V shed 4 bases and J shed 1 base, with 13 bases lying between them. This CDR3 region has 15 residues. Germline values: CDR1 SGHAT, CDR2 FQNNGV. The CDR3 DNA reads as TGTGCCAGCAGCTCAACCACGACAGGGAACACTGAAGCTTTCTTT. This encodes CASSSTTTGNTEAFF.

The chain employs TRBV2 and TRBJ1-2; perhaps TRBD1 as D (6 bases). V dropped 8 bases and J dropped 3 bases, with 19 bases sitting between them. This CDR3 has 15 amino acids. Germline V gene sequence: CDR1 SNHLY, CDR2 FYNNEI. CDR3 sequence reads: CASRIRGAVDYGYTF. In nucleotides, the CDR3 is TGTGCCAGCCGGATCCGGGGGGCAGTAGACTATGGCTACACCTTC.

The sample holds a few counts of this clone. The rearrangement links TRBV7-9 to TRBJ1-4, with a possible D match to TRBD1 (5 bases). Trimming removed 5 bases from V and 6 bases from J, with 13 bases in between. The CDR3 runs to 14 residues. Germline V lookup: CDR1 SEHNR, CDR2 FQNEAQ (reference sequence). CDR3 coding DNA: TGTGCCAGCAGCCTGACAGTAGGGCATGAAAAACTGTTTTTT. It translates to CASSLTVGHEKLFF.

The J gene is TRBJ2-3, the V gene TRBV7-3; perhaps TRBD1 as D (6 bases). Looked up from germline, CDR1 is SGHTA and CDR2 is FQGTGA. V lost 1 base, J lost 0 bases, and 11 bases lay in between. The CDR3 sequence is 16 residues long. CDR3 sequence (DNA): TGTGCCAGCAGCTTAATGGGGGCCCCCAGCACAGATACGCAGTATTTT. Its translation: CASSLMGAPSTDTQYF.

The J gene is TRBJ2-7, the V gene TRBV12-3 or TRBV12-4; D remains ambiguous. This CDR3 has 13 amino acids. Trimming removed 2 bases from V and 3 bases from J, with 8 bases in between. CDR3 nucleotide sequence: TGTGCCAGCAGTTTACACACCTTCTACGAGCAGTACTTC. Amino acids: CASSLHTFYEQYF.

The chain carries TRBV12-5 and TRBJ2-2; D is undetermined. V lost 1 base to trimming and J lost 4 bases, with 7 bases between them. The CDR3 loop spans 14 amino acids. Looked up from germline, CDR1 is LGHNT and CDR2 is FRNRAP. CDR3 region: CASGLGRFTGELFF. The CDR3 nucleotides are TGTGCTAGTGGTTTGGGTAGATTCACCGGGGAGCTGTTTTTT.

Concerning this clone itself: Distinct nucleotide sequences in the sample also encode this CDR3. This chain joins TRBV4-3 and TRBJ2-7; 14 bases fit TRBD2. From germline, CDR1 is LGHNA and CDR2 YSLEER. The CDR3 has 15 residues. V gave up 4 bases and J gave up 3 bases; unmatched junction bases: 2. The CDR3 region is CASSPGLAGGYEQYF. In DNA form, the CDR3 reads TGCGCCAGCAGCCCTGGACTAGCGGGGGGCTACGAGCAGTACTTC.

This clone was counted once. This sequence joins TRBV12-5 and TRBJ1-1; perhaps TRBD1 as D (6 bases). The CDR3 has 17 residues. The germline V gene has CDR1 LGHNT and CDR2 FRNRAP. The V end lost 0 bases, the J end lost 5 bases, and 19 bases lay between the germline ends. The CDR3 sequence is CASGLVPLGGPGTEAFF. The CDR3 DNA is TGTGCTAGTGGTTTGGTACCCCTTGGGGGCCCCGGGACTGAAGCTTTCTTT.

The chain recombines TRBV28 with TRBJ2-5, with TRBD1 as a possible D gene (6 bases). The V gene's germline CDR1 is MDHEN and CDR2 SYDVKM. The V and J ends lost 5 bases and 7 bases respectively, with 17 bases between them. The CDR3 spans 14 residues. CDR3 DNA sequence: TGTGCCAGCAGTGAATTCCGGGACACCTCGACCCAGTACTTC. Its protein is CASSEFRDTSTQYF.

The chain has TRBV5-6 and TRBJ2-7, with 7 bases identical to TRBD2. This CDR3 is built from 14 residues. The J segment lost 0 bases and the V segment lost 3 bases, leaving 3 bases of the junction unmatched. Germline CDR1 SGHDT, CDR2 YYEEEE. Here the CDR3 reads CASSSGGSSYEQYF. Here the CDR3 DNA reads TGTGCCAGCAGCTCGGGCGGGAGCTCCTACGAGCAGTACTTC.

This clone was seen more than once but under ten times. The CDR3 DNA reads as TGTGCCAGTAGTATAGATTGGACATCCCGGCAGCCCCAGCATTTT. Translation: CASSIDWTSRQPQHF. The V gene is TRBV19, the J gene TRBJ1-5; the D gene is possibly TRBD1 (5 bases). Germline-derived CDR1 and CDR2 are LNHDA and SQIVND (reference sequence). V lost 0 bases to trimming and J lost 7 bases, with 13 bases between them. This CDR3 region has 15 residues.